The 15 T cell receptor beta chains listed next were all sequenced from one sample in a study of technical replicates of blood from a handful of donors. The assay was immunoSEQ multiplex PCR, and TCRdb's table has in-frame clones only and misses some. The sample yields 58,000 or so clones, 75% to 90% seen once. The specimen was PBMCs. Receptors originate from a human donor in good health. Some clones in this sample may be carry-over from other donors' samples.

This chain connects TRBV5-4 to TRBJ1-2, with D maybe TRBD1 (5 bases). CDR1 and CDR2 (germline): SGHNT, YYREEE (reference sequence). Trimming pared 3 bases from V and 4 bases from J, leaving 13 bases between. CDR3 length equals 14 residues. The CDR3 reads CASSSTNQGYGYTF. The CDR3 DNA is TGTGCCAGCAGCTCTACCAACCAGGGCTATGGCTACACCTTC.

The genes are TRBV4-3 and TRBJ2-3, with D possibly TRBD2 on 6 matching bases. The CDR3 is made up of 16 amino acids. Germline V gene data show CDR1 as LGHNA and CDR2 as YSLEER. V lost 0 bases to trimming and J lost 2 bases, with 12 bases between them. DNA of the CDR3: TGCGCCAGCAGCCAAGAGTGGGCGGGGACCACAGATACGCAGTATTTT. Translation gives CASSQEWAGTTDTQYF.

The genes are TRBV6-5 and TRBJ1-6; D is ambiguous. The germline CDR1 and CDR2 sequences are MNHEY and SVGAGI. V was pared by 0 bases and J by 10 bases, with 10 bases between. The CDR3 loop spans 14 amino acids. This chain's CDR3 is CASSYSAVSSPLHF. The CDR3 DNA reads TGTGCCAGCAGTTACTCGGCGGTTTCCTCACCCCTCCACTTT.

The chain uses TRBV28 and TRBJ1-1; no definite D call. Between the trimmed V and J ends, which lost 7 bases and 5 bases, there was a span of 17 bases. The germline gives CDR1 MDHEN, CDR2 SYDVKM. The CDR3 extends over 14 amino acids. The CDR3 spells CASTPTRAGTEAFF. The CDR3 DNA sequence: TGTGCCAGCACCCCGACTCGGGCGGGAACTGAAGCTTTCTTT.

This chain links TRBV10-3 with TRBJ1-1; the D is unclear. Trimming cost V 7 bases and J 1 base, with 10 bases left between them. Looked up from germline, CDR1 is ENHRY and CDR2 is SYGVKD. The CDR3 consists of 13 residues. Written as DNA, the CDR3 is TGTGCCATCAACGCACAGAGGAACACTGAAGCTTTCTTT. Its translation: CAINAQRNTEAFF.

The genes are TRBV27 and TRBJ2-3, with TRBD2 matching over 11 bases. The CDR3 has 16 amino acids. Trimming removed 2 bases from V and 8 bases from J; junction bases left unmatched: 9. In germline, CDR1 is MNHEY, CDR2 SMNVEV (reference sequence). The CDR3 nucleotides are TGTGCCAGCAGTTTAACACTAGCGGGGGCCGGGGGTACGCAGTATTTT. Protein: CASSLTLAGAGGTQYF.

The V call is TRBV18, the J call TRBJ2-3, with 10 bases matching TRBD1. The CDR3 has 14 amino acids. The germline gives CDR1 KGHSH, CDR2 LQKENI. Unmatched junction bases numbered 1, after V lost 3 bases and J lost 4 bases. CDR3 in DNA: TGTGCCAGCTCACCGGGGACAGGGGCAGATACGCAGTATTTT. Translation gives CASSPGTGADTQYF.

The V gene is TRBV7-2, the J gene TRBJ2-7; 12 nucleotides align to TRBD1. J lost 5 bases, V lost 4 bases, and 6 bases had no gene match. The CDR3 is 15 residues long. Germline-derived CDR1 and CDR2 are SGHTA and FQGNSA. CDR3 region: CASSWGQGAFDEQYF. DNA of the CDR3: TGTGCCAGCAGCTGGGGACAGGGGGCTTTCGACGAGCAGTACTTC.

This clone occurred a few times. V gene TRBV5-6 combines with J gene TRBJ1-2, with TRBD1 matching over 7 bases. V gave up 4 bases and J gave up 8 bases; unmatched junction bases: 11. The V gene's germline CDR1 is SGHDT and CDR2 YYEEEE. This CDR3 is built from 14 residues. The CDR3 loop is CASSLNRGAGGYTF. The CDR3 DNA reads TGTGCCAGCAGCCTTAACAGGGGAGCTGGAGGCTACACCTTC.

The genes are TRBV27 and TRBJ2-1; 9 bases fit TRBD1. This CDR3 comprises 16 residues. In germline, CDR1 is MNHEY, CDR2 SMNVEV (reference sequence). J gave up 7 bases and V 4 bases, and 11 bases lay outside the gene matches. CDR3 DNA: TGTGCCAGCAGTTCGCCGACCCGGGACAGGGTGAATGAGCAGTTCTTC. Protein: CASSSPTRDRVNEQFF.

The rearrangement links TRBV9 to TRBJ2-5, with 12 bases lining up with TRBD1. The ends lost 3 bases at V and 7 bases at J; junction bases unmatched: 7. Germline CDR1 SGDLS, CDR2 YYNGEE. The CDR3 loop spans 15 amino acids. The DNA of the CDR3 is TGTGCCAGCAGCGCTGCCGGGACAGGGGGCGGGACCCAGTACTTC. It specifies CASSAAGTGGGTQYF.

The chain employs TRBV4-1 and TRBJ1-3; D gene uncertain. The germline gives CDR1 MGHRA, CDR2 YSYEKL. CDR3 length: 18 residues. V lost 1 base to trimming and J lost 0 bases, with 16 bases between them. CDR3 sequence (DNA): TGCGCCAGCAGCCAAGGGGTTACTACGAGCTTCTCTGGAAACACCATATATTTT. Protein: CASSQGVTTSFSGNTIYF.

The rearrangement links TRBV9 to TRBJ1-2; 7 nucleotides line up with TRBD1. Germline CDR1 SGDLS, CDR2 YYNGEE. The CDR3 spans 15 residues. Trimming cost V 4 bases and J 3 bases; bases outside gene matches: 9. The CDR3 coding sequence is TGTGCCAGCAGCACTACAAAAGGGGGCTACTATGGCTACACCTTC. It is translated as CASSTTKGGYYGYTF.

CDR3 protein: CASSRQGYEQYF. As DNA, the CDR3 is TGTGCCAGCAGCAGACAGGGGTACGAGCAGTACTTC. The J gene is TRBJ2-7, the V gene TRBV27; 8 bases are shared with TRBD1. J was trimmed by 4 bases and V by 6 bases; bases with no gene match: 2. CDR1 and CDR2 (germline): MNHEY, SMNVEV (reference sequence). This CDR3 has 12 residues.

The V gene is TRBV11-3, the J gene TRBJ2-3, with TRBD1 matching 8 bases. Per the germline V gene, CDR1 is SGHNT and CDR2 is YENEEA. The J segment lost 5 bases and the V segment lost 4 bases, leaving 8 bases of the junction unmatched. The CDR3 runs 15 residues. CDR3: CASSSGTGLIDTQYF. The CDR3 nucleotides are TGTGCCAGCAGCTCTGGGACAGGTCTCATAGATACGCAGTATTTT.